These 32 T cell receptor beta chains originate from one sample sequenced in a study of blood T cell repertoires in COVID-19. The method was immunoSEQ multiplex PCR; TCRdb's version includes in-frame clones alone and lacks a portion of them. The data contain under 150,000 clones, roughly 85% of them singletons. The sample consisted of peripheral blood. The receptors derive from a man aged 80 or over with acute or convalescent COVID-19.

This chain joins TRBV5-4 and TRBJ1-2; 7 bases map to TRBD1. CDR3 length equals 13 residues. The germline gives CDR1 SGHNT, CDR2 YYREEE (reference sequence). Unmatched junction bases numbered 5, after V lost 2 bases and J lost 7 bases. CDR3 bases: TGTGCCAGCAGCTTCGACAGGGTCGGTGGCTACACCTTC. The encoded protein is CASSFDRVGGYTF.

The chain uses TRBV11-2 and TRBJ2-7; 11 bases align to TRBD2. CDR1 and CDR2 (germline): SGHAT, FQNNGV. The CDR3 runs 15 residues. Germline trimming cut 5 bases from V and 0 bases from J; bases unmatched to any gene: 3. The DNA for the CDR3 is TGTGCCAGCAGCCCTAGCGGGGGGCTCTCCTACGAGCAGTACTTC. It specifies CASSPSGGLSYEQYF. Full variable domain (missing parts from reference TRBV11-2 and TRBJ2-7): EAGVAQSPRYKIIEKRQSVAFWCNPISGHATLYWYQQILGQGPKLLIQFQNNGVVDDSQLPKDRFSAERLKGVDSTLKIQPAKLEDSAVYLCASSPSGGLSYEQYFGPGTRLTVT.

CDR3 DNA: TGCGCCAGCAGCCCACAGGACTCTGGAAACACCATATATTTT. Translating it yields CASSPQDSGNTIYF. This sequence joins TRBV5-1 and TRBJ1-3; TRBD1 is a possible D gene (5 bases). This CDR3 is 14 amino acids long. V was shortened by 4 bases and J by 0 bases, with 8 bases between the two germline ends. Germline loops: CDR1 SGHRS, CDR2 YFSETQ.

The chain recombines TRBV5-6 with TRBJ2-5; perhaps TRBD1 as D (6 bases). This CDR3 comprises 15 residues. The V gene lost 2 bases and the J gene lost 5 bases, with 16 bases spanning the gap. Germline V gene sequence: CDR1 SGHDT, CDR2 YYEEEE. CDR3 protein: CASSFARQVEETQYF. CDR3 coding DNA: TGTGCCAGCAGCTTCGCCCGACAGGTCGAGGAGACCCAGTACTTC. Full variable domain (outside the CDR3, taken from reference TRBV5-6 and TRBJ2-5): DAGVTQSPTHLIKTRGQQVTLRCSPKSGHDTVSWYQQALGQGPQFIFQYYEEEERQRGNFPDRFSGHQFPNYSSELNVNALLLGDSALYLCASSFARQVEETQYFGPGTRLLVL.

Only a few counts were recorded for this clone. The gene calls are TRBV11-2 and TRBJ1-1, with D maybe TRBD1 (6 bases). The CDR3 runs to 15 residues. Germline V gene sequence: CDR1 SGHAT, CDR2 FQNNGV. V was shortened by 5 bases and J by 0 bases, with 13 bases between the two germline ends. CDR3 bases: TGTGCCAGCAGCCAAGAAGGGGGTTTGAACACTGAAGCTTTCTTT. It translates to CASSQEGGLNTEAFF.

The sample holds a few counts of this clone. This chain uses TRBV12-5 with TRBJ2-7; 7 bases are shared with TRBD2. The V gene end was trimmed by 7 bases and the J gene end by 7 bases; junction bases not matched to a gene: 16. The CDR3 totals 15 residues. The germline CDR1 and CDR2 sequences are LGHNT and FRNRAP. The CDR3 here is CASAPRAASGGEQYF. The CDR3 DNA follows: TGTGCTAGTGCCCCACGAGCGGCATCGGGAGGTGAGCAGTACTTC.

This sequence joins TRBV5-1 and TRBJ1-1; D may be TRBD1 (5 bases). This CDR3 region has 14 residues. Per germline, CDR1 SGHRS and CDR2 YFSETQ. The ends were cut back, 4 bases at V and 5 bases at J, with 15 bases in the middle. In DNA, the CDR3 is TGCGCCAGCAGCCCGGAGGGGTATGGGACTGAAGCTTTCTTT. It specifies CASSPEGYGTEAFF.

V is TRBV27 and J is TRBJ2-1; the match to TRBD2 covers 7 bases. Germline assignment: CDR1 MNHEY and CDR2 SMNVEV (reference sequence). The V and J ends lost 6 bases and 5 bases, in that order; junction bases with no gene match: 10. The CDR3 has 15 residues. In nucleotides, the CDR3 is TGTGCCAGCAGGACAACTGGCGGGAGTAACAATGAGCAGTTCTTC. This encodes CASRTTGGSNNEQFF.

The rearrangement joins TRBV5-1 to TRBJ1-1; TRBD1 might be the D (5 bases). Germline CDR1 SGHRS, CDR2 YFSETQ. V lost 0 bases and J 4 bases, leaving 7 bases between the germline ends. This CDR3 region has 13 residues. The CDR3, as DNA: TGCGCCAGCAGCTTGGAGGGGCCCACTGAAGCTTTCTTT. Encoded protein: CASSLEGPTEAFF.

This clone was picked up a small number of times. The J gene is TRBJ2-3, the V gene TRBV27, with 8 bases fitting TRBD2. Germline assignment: CDR1 MNHEY and CDR2 SMNVEV (reference sequence). The CDR3 runs to 15 residues. The ends lost 1 base at V and 3 bases at J; junction bases unmatched: 3. Here the CDR3 DNA reads TGTGCCAGCAGTTTATTAAGCGGGAGAACAGATACGCAGTATTTT. Translation: CASSLLSGRTDTQYF.

DNA of the CDR3: TGTGCCAGCAGCTTATACAGGGTGAAGGCCGGGGAGCTGTTTTTT. Translating it yields CASSLYRVKAGELFF. V gene TRBV7-2 combines with J gene TRBJ2-2; D perhaps matches TRBD1 (6 bases). V was clipped by 2 bases and J by 6 bases, with 13 bases between them. CDR3 length: 15 residues. Germline CDR1 reads SGHTA; CDR2 reads FQGNSA. The whole variable domain, filled in from reference TRBV7-2 and TRBJ2-2, reads GAGVSQSPSNKVTEKGKDVELRCDPISGHTALYWYRQSLGQGLEFLIYFQGNSAPDKSGLPSDRFSAERTGGSVSTLTIQRTQQEDSAVYLCASSLYRVKAGELFFGEGSRLTVL.

J is TRBJ2-2 and V is TRBV19, with D tentatively TRBD1 (5 bases). The CDR3 has 13 residues. Germline lookup yields CDR1 LNHDA and CDR2 SQIVND (reference sequence). V lost 6 bases and J 4 bases, leaving 9 bases between the germline ends. Here the CDR3 reads CASRYRTTGELFF. The CDR3 DNA follows: TGTGCCAGTAGGTACAGGACCACCGGGGAGCTGTTTTTT.

J is TRBJ1-1 and V is TRBV19; 7 bases agree with TRBD1. V was clipped by 7 bases and J by 0 bases; unmatched bases: 8. This CDR3 comprises 15 residues. Germline V CDR1 and CDR2: LNHDA, SQIVND (reference sequence). CDR3 bases: TGTGCCAGTACCCTGGGACAGATGATGAACACTGAAGCTTTCTTT. Protein sequence: CASTLGQMMNTEAFF. Supplemented by reference TRBV19 and TRBJ1-1, the full variable domain reads DGGITQSPKYLFRKEGQNVTLSCEQNLNHDAMYWYRQDPGQGLRLIYYSQIVNDFQKGDIAEGYSVSREKKESFPLTVTSAQKNPTAFYLCASTLGQMMNTEAFFGQGTRLTVV.

CDR3 nucleotide sequence: TGTGCCAGTACCAGCGGGAGGGCCACCATGGGATCCTACAATGAGCAGTTCTTC. Translated, it gives CASTSGRATMGSYNEQFF. The chain employs TRBV19 and TRBJ2-1; TRBD2 matches at 10 bases. Germline V gene lookup returns CDR1 LNHDA and CDR2 SQIVND (reference sequence). The CDR3 runs to 18 residues. V lost 7 bases and J lost 1; bases outside the gene matches: 13.

This chain joins TRBV10-1 and TRBJ2-1; 9 bases agree with TRBD2. The length of the CDR3 is 21 residues. Germline assignment: CDR1 WNHNN and CDR2 SYGVQD (reference sequence). Trimming removed 6 bases from V and 2 bases from J; junction bases left unmatched: 23. CDR3 bases: TGCGCCAGCAGGTGCTTCAAGATAGCGGGGGTCCATGTTCCGCCCTACAATGAGCAGTTCTTC. Protein: CASRCFKIAGVHVPPYNEQFF.

The chain recombines TRBV20-1 with TRBJ2-7; 8 bases agree with TRBD2. With 5 bases clipped from V and 1 base from J, the junction kept 10 bases outside the gene matches. CDR3 length equals 15 residues. Germline V gives CDR1 DFQATT, CDR2 SNEGSKA (reference sequence). DNA of the CDR3: TGCAGTGCTCGTGCTATAGCGGGGCAGTCCTACGAGCAGTACTTC. It encodes CSARAIAGQSYEQYF.

This clone is a singleton in its sample. The chain links TRBV5-6 to TRBJ2-1; D gene uncertain. The CDR3 runs 14 residues. With 1 base removed from V and 7 bases from J, the gap between germline ends came to 12 bases. The V gene's germline CDR1 is SGHDT and CDR2 YYEEEE. The CDR3 region has the DNA TGTGCCAGCAGCTTGTTGGCCAGTCTGAATGAGCAGTTCTTC. Residues: CASSLLASLNEQFF.

The sample holds a few counts of this clone. The CDR3 loop is CASSPGQSGNQPQHF. The CDR3 DNA reads as TGTGCCAGCAGCCCCGGACAGTCGGGCAATCAGCCCCAGCATTTT. The chain has TRBV7-9 and TRBJ1-5, with D possibly matching TRBD1 (6 bases). The V gene lost 5 bases and the J gene lost 2 bases, with 13 bases spanning the gap. Germline V lookup: CDR1 SEHNR, CDR2 FQNEAQ (reference sequence). The CDR3 has 15 residues.

The chain employs TRBV27 and TRBJ2-7; perhaps TRBD2 as D (5 bases). Germline CDR1 is MNHEY and CDR2 is SMNVEV (reference sequence). The CDR3 is 16 amino acids. Trimming removed 5 bases from V and 1 base from J, with 18 bases in between. The CDR3 protein is CASSPSAGGRSYEQYF. DNA of the CDR3: TGTGCCAGCAGTCCTAGTGCCGGCGGGCGTTCCTACGAGCAGTACTTC.

This chain connects TRBV5-4 to TRBJ2-1; D uncertain. Germline CDR1 and CDR2: SGHNT and YYREEE (reference sequence). The ends were cut back, 2 bases at V and 6 bases at J, with 3 bases in the middle. This CDR3 has 11 amino acids. The CDR3, as DNA: TGTGCCAGCAGCTTCGGCAATGAGCAGTTCTTC. Amino acid sequence: CASSFGNEQFF.

This chain connects TRBV7-9 to TRBJ1-2; 7 bases match TRBD1. This CDR3 contains 13 residues. Germline trimming cut 1 base from V and 4 bases from J; bases unmatched to any gene: 0. Germline V gene sequence: CDR1 SEHNR, CDR2 FQNEAQ (reference sequence). CDR3 loop: CASSLGDSYGYTF. DNA for the CDR3: TGTGCCAGCAGCTTAGGGGACAGCTATGGCTACACCTTC. Full variable domain (rest looked up from reference TRBV7-9 and TRBJ1-2): DTGVSQNPRHKITKRGQNVTFRCDPISEHNRLYWYRQTLGQGPEFLTYFQNEAQLEKSRLLSDRFSAERPKGSFSTLEIQRTEQGDSAMYLCASSLGDSYGYTFGSGTRLTVV.

This clone was seen only a few times. The chain carries TRBV27 and TRBJ1-2, with D maybe TRBD1 (6 bases). This CDR3 has 15 residues. Deletions cut 5 bases from V and 2 bases from J, with 15 bases between. Germline lookup yields CDR1 MNHEY and CDR2 SMNVEV (reference sequence). The CDR3 DNA is TGTGCCAGCAGTCTGTTCCCCGGGACAAACTATGGCTACACCTTC. Protein sequence: CASSLFPGTNYGYTF.

The rearrangement links TRBV30 to TRBJ1-1, with a tentative D call TRBD1 (5 bases). The CDR3 runs 12 residues. The germline V gene encodes CDR1 GTSNPN and CDR2 SVGIG (reference sequence). V was clipped by 0 bases and J by 11 bases, with 13 bases between them. The chain's CDR3 is CAWSVQEGRAFF. The CDR3 bases are TGTGCCTGGAGTGTACAGGAGGGTAGGGCTTTCTTT.

This chain connects TRBV5-1 to TRBJ2-7; 7 bases match TRBD2. Germline-derived CDR1 and CDR2 are SGHRS and YFSETQ. J gave up 3 bases and V 1 base, and 7 bases lay outside the gene matches. This CDR3 comprises 15 residues. The CDR3 reads CASSLMGGPHYEQYF. CDR3 bases: TGCGCCAGCAGCTTGATGGGAGGGCCGCACTACGAGCAGTACTTC.

The chain links TRBV19 to TRBJ2-5, with 9 nucleotides matching TRBD2. The length of the CDR3 is 16 residues. Germline loops: CDR1 LNHDA, CDR2 SQIVND (reference sequence). With 0 bases clipped from V and 6 bases from J, the junction kept 8 bases outside the gene matches. CDR3 sequence reads: CASSIELAGARQTQYF. As DNA, the CDR3 is TGTGCCAGTAGTATAGAATTAGCGGGGGCCCGACAGACCCAGTACTTC.

J is TRBJ2-3 and V is TRBV5-1; 9 bases agree with TRBD2. The CDR3 spans 16 residues. J lost 5 bases, V lost 3 bases, and 10 bases had no gene match. Germline CDR1 reads SGHRS; CDR2 reads YFSETQ. CDR3 region: CASSSSAGGRRDTQYF. CDR3 coding DNA: TGCGCCAGCAGCTCCTCTGCGGGGGGGCGGAGAGATACGCAGTATTTT.

The gene calls are TRBV29-1 and TRBJ1-4; TRBD1 is a possible D gene (6 bases). CDR1 and CDR2 (germline): SQVTM, ANQGSEA. Deletions cut 0 bases from V and 5 bases from J, with 13 bases between. This CDR3 comprises 15 residues. CDR3: CSVEDVGASNEKLFF. DNA of the CDR3: TGCAGCGTTGAAGATGTGGGGGCCTCAAATGAAAAACTGTTTTTT.

The V call is TRBV19, the J call TRBJ1-5, with TRBD1 identical over 9 bases. CDR1 and CDR2 (germline): LNHDA, SQIVND (reference sequence). The CDR3 has 14 amino acids. Germline trimming cut 7 bases from V and 6 bases from J; bases unmatched to any gene: 7. The CDR3 coding sequence is TGTGCCAGTACCTTCCGGGACAGGGCTCAGCCCCAGCATTTT. Protein sequence: CASTFRDRAQPQHF.

V gene TRBV10-3 combines with J gene TRBJ1-1; D call uncertain. V lost 4 bases, J lost 2 bases, and 11 bases lay in between. CDR3 length equals 14 residues. CDR1 and CDR2 (germline): ENHRY, SYGVKD. For the CDR3, the DNA is TGTGCCATCAGTGTGAGCGGACCCAACACTGAAGCTTTCTTT. This codes for CAISVSGPNTEAFF.

V is TRBV4-2 and J is TRBJ1-3; the D is unclear. V was trimmed by 0 bases and J by 4 bases, leaving 13 bases between them. The CDR3 extends over 16 amino acids. Germline CDR1 and CDR2: LGHNA and YNFKEQ. CDR3 sequence reads: CASSQEPGGAGNTIYF. The CDR3 bases are TGTGCCAGCAGCCAAGAACCGGGAGGCGCGGGAAACACCATATATTTT.

This chain joins TRBV7-3 and TRBJ2-2; TRBD1 matches at 7 bases. This CDR3 contains 14 residues. Germline V CDR1 and CDR2: SGHTA, FQGTGA. J lost 6 bases, V lost 5 bases, and 6 bases had no gene match. Here the CDR3 reads CASSLDREAGELFF. The DNA of the CDR3 is TGTGCCAGCAGCCTAGACAGGGAAGCCGGGGAGCTGTTTTTT.

The gene calls are TRBV28 and TRBJ2-7; D is undetermined. The CDR3 length is 11 residues. Trimming shortened V by 7 bases and J by 2 bases, and 6 bases separated the two germline ends. Germline CDR1 reads MDHEN; CDR2 reads SYDVKM. CDR3 DNA: TGTGCCAGCAATGCAGCCTACGAGCAGTACTTC. Protein product: CASNAAYEQYF.